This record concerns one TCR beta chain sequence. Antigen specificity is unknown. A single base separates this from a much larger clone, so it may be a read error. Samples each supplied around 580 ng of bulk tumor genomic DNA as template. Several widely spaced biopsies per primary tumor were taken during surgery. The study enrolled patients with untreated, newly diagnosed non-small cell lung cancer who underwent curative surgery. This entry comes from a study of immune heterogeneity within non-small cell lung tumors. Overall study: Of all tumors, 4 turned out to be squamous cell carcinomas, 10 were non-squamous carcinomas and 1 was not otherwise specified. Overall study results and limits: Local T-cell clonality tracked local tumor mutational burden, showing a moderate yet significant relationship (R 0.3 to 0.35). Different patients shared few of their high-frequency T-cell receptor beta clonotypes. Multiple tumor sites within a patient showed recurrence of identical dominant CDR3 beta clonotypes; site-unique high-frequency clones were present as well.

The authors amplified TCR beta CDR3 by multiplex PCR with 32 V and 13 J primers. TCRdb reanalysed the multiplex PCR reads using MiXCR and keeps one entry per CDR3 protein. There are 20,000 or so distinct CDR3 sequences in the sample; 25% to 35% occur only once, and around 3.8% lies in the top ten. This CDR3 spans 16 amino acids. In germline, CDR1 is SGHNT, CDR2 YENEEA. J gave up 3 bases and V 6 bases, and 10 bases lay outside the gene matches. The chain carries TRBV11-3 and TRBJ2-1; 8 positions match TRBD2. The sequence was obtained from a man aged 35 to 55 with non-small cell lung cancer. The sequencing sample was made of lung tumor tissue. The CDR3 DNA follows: TGTGCCAGCAGACGCTGGGGTAGCGGGAACTACAATGAGCAGTTCTTC. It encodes CASRRWGSGNYNEQFF.